Sequencing of this T cell receptor (beta chain) was carried out in a study of response to subunit inactivated influenza vaccine. Per the germline V gene, CDR1 is MNHNS and CDR2 is SASEGT. The V end lost 6 bases, the J end lost 0 bases, and 12 bases lay between the germline ends. The CDR3 has 14 amino acids. This clonotype was seen more than once but under ten times. TCRdb itself ran the RT-PCR reads through MiXCR, one entry per CDR3 protein. The table lists about 570,000 distinct CDR3 sequences, roughly 10% of them singletons. This sample was shared with a second study, whose subject was T cells expressing NK-cell markers. That study reports: cDNA encoding TCR beta was synthesized via 5'RACE template switching incorporating UMIs.

The clonotype was recovered from a middle-aged man who received an inactivated influenza vaccine. Sequences were derived from PBMCs from blood, sampled on the day of vaccination. The rearrangement uses TRBV6-1 and TRBJ2-7; D not certain. CDR3 nucleotide sequence: TGTGCCAGCAGCTCCCCCGGTTACTCCTACGAGCAGTACTTC. This sequence encodes CASSSPGYSYEQYF.